These 7 T cell receptor beta chains originate from one sample sequenced in a study of shared clonotypes between healthy human individuals. Sequencing was performed with immunoSEQ multiplex PCR; in TCRdb, only in-frame clones are kept and a portion is missing. The sample records about 670,000 clones, about two thirds being singletons. Sequences were obtained from memory CD4+ T cells sorted from blood. Indicated subset: CD45RA-negative fraction. These receptors all come from a woman in her 30s in good health.

V and J are TRBV5-4 and TRBJ2-5; TRBD2 aligns across 7 bases. Germline CDR1 and CDR2: SGHNT and YYREEE (reference sequence). V shed 2 bases, J shed 1 base, and the junction held 5 bases outside the gene matches. The CDR3 has 15 residues. The CDR3 is CASSLAGLPQETQYF. As DNA, the CDR3 is TGTGCCAGCAGCTTAGCGGGACTACCCCAAGAGACCCAGTACTTC.

The CDR3 loop reads CASSWTGGANTEAFF. The CDR3 DNA reads as TGTGCCAGCAGCTGGACAGGGGGCGCAAACACTGAAGCTTTCTTT. V and J are TRBV2 and TRBJ1-1; 11 nucleotides line up with TRBD1. Germline V gene lookup returns CDR1 SNHLY and CDR2 FYNNEI. The CDR3 sequence is 15 residues long. V shed 6 bases and J 2 bases; nucleotides not matched to a gene: 5. The variable domain in full, completed from reference TRBV2 and TRBJ1-1, reads EPEVTQTPSHQVTQMGQEVILRCVPISNHLYFYWYRQILGQKVEFLVSFYNNEISEKSEIFDDQFSVERPDGSNFTLKIRSTKLEDSAMYFCASSWTGGANTEAFFGQGTRLTVV.

The chain couples TRBV5-1 to TRBJ2-7; TRBD1 matches at 8 bases. The length of the CDR3 is 15 residues. With V trimmed by 1 base and J by 0 bases, 3 bases remained unmatched. Per germline, CDR1 SGHRS and CDR2 YFSETQ. The CDR3 DNA sequence: TGCGCCAGCAGCTTGAACAGGGGGTCCTCCTACGAGCAGTACTTC. Its protein is CASSLNRGSSYEQYF.

This clone came up once. This chain uses TRBV16 with TRBJ1-1, with no clear D. This CDR3 is built from 15 residues. CDR1 and CDR2 from the germline V gene are KGHSY and FQNENV. The germline V and J ends were trimmed by 2 bases and 6 bases, with 16 bases remaining between them. CDR3 DNA: TGTGCCAGCAGCCAAGAGTTTATGTTTTCTTCTGAAGCTTTCTTT. Its protein is CASSQEFMFSSEAFF.

The genes are TRBV5-6 and TRBJ2-7, with D perhaps TRBD1 (6 bases). Germline V gives CDR1 SGHDT, CDR2 YYEEEE. V lost 3 bases, J lost 1 base, and 17 bases lay in between. This CDR3 comprises 16 residues. CDR3 amino acids: CASSSMTGLGSYEQYF. The DNA of the CDR3 is TGTGCCAGCAGCTCCATGACAGGTCTGGGGTCCTACGAGCAGTACTTC.

The genes are TRBV23-1 and TRBJ2-5, with 7 bases that match TRBD2. TRBV23-1 is treated as an ORF (open reading frame) with a function not yet certain. V was pared by 2 bases and J by 3 bases, with 9 bases of the junction left unmatched. The CDR3 is 16 amino acids. CDR3 bases: TGCGCCAGCAGTCAACCAGCCGGGACTAAAAAAGAGACCCAGTACTTC. As protein: CASSQPAGTKKETQYF.

This rearrangement joins TRBV2 to TRBJ2-2; 9 nucleotides line up with TRBD2. The CDR3 is 15 amino acids. Per the germline V gene, CDR1 is SNHLY and CDR2 is FYNNEI. V gave up 7 bases and J gave up 6 bases; unmatched junction bases: 9. CDR3 nucleotide sequence: TGTGCCAGCATCGCGAGGACTAGCGCCCCCGGGGAGCTGTTTTTT. Amino acid sequence: CASIARTSAPGELFF.